These 6 T cell receptor beta chains share one sample of origin, sequenced in a study of T-cell reconstitution after alpha-beta-depleted transplantation in children. Construction of the TCRbeta library involved unique molecular identifiers. TCRdb used MiXCR to reprocess the PCR reads, holding one entry per CDR3 protein. Here the sample spans approximately 1,000,000 distinct CDR3 sequences, about 29% being singletons. This material consisted of PBMCs, mostly from graft donor cells, taken 360 days after TCRalphabeta/CD19-depleted stem cell transplant. Receptors were obtained from a boy in the first two years of life who had a stem cell transplant for SCID, so the T cells may come from the graft donor.

The genes are TRBV12-3 or TRBV12-4 and TRBJ2-1; TRBD2 matches 12 bases. V lost 5 bases, J lost 4 bases, and 9 bases stayed unmatched. The CDR3 contains 17 residues. This chain's CDR3 is CASSTLAGGFSYNEQFF. The CDR3 bases are TGTGCCAGCAGTACACTAGCGGGGGGCTTCTCATACAATGAGCAGTTCTTC.

In its sample, this clonotype was seen a few times. The chain combines TRBV7-8 with TRBJ2-3; D perhaps matches TRBD2 (7 bases). The CDR3 consists of 15 residues. Trimming left V 6 bases short and J 4 bases short, with 17 bases between. The germline V gene has CDR1 SGHVS and CDR2 FQNEAQ. In DNA form, the CDR3 reads TGTGCCAGCAGGGCGGGGGCTAGGGGTGCAGATACGCAGTATTTT. It is translated as CASRAGARGADTQYF. The variable domain in full, completed from reference TRBV7-8 and TRBJ2-3, reads GAGVSQSPRYKVAKRGQDVALRCDPISGHVSLFWYQQALGQGPEFLTYFQNEAQLDKSGLPSDRFFAERPEGSVSTLKIQRTQQEDSAVYLCASRAGARGADTQYFGPGTRLTVL.

The chain uses TRBV10-3 and TRBJ2-3; 7 nucleotides match TRBD1. The germline V gene has CDR1 ENHRY and CDR2 SYGVKD. The CDR3 sequence is 16 residues long. With 5 bases clipped from V and 2 bases from J, the junction kept 10 bases outside the gene matches. The CDR3 DNA sequence: TGTGCCATCAGTAAAGGGACAGTCAAATCCACAGATACGCAGTATTTT. Amino acid sequence: CAISKGTVKSTDTQYF.

This clonotype turned up a few times. This chain links TRBV4-1 with TRBJ2-3; 10 bases are shared with TRBD2. Losses at the gene ends were 4 bases for V and 0 bases for J; bases not matched to a gene: 16. Germline values: CDR1 MGHRA, CDR2 YSYEKL. The CDR3 sequence is 20 residues long. CDR3 region: CASSRVLGSGGPGSTDTQYF. CDR3 DNA sequence: TGCGCCAGCAGCCGGGTCCTGGGTAGCGGGGGGCCAGGGAGCACAGATACGCAGTATTTT.

This clonotype was counted a few times. The chain couples TRBV3-1 to TRBJ2-1; 9 bases are shared with TRBD2. The germline CDR1 and CDR2 sequences are LGHDT and YNNKEL (reference sequence). The CDR3 has 16 amino acids. Trimming cost V 0 bases and J 5 bases; bases outside gene matches: 5. The CDR3 sequence: CASSQEPGGGDNEQFF. The CDR3 DNA sequence: TGTGCCAGCAGCCAAGAACCGGGCGGGGGGGACAATGAGCAGTTCTTC.

There are a few counts of this clonotype. This rearrangement joins TRBV5-1 to TRBJ2-7; TRBD1 agrees at 7 bases. The CDR3 runs to 15 residues. The germline CDR1 and CDR2 sequences are SGHRS and YFSETQ. The V and J ends lost 7 bases and 5 bases, in that order; junction bases with no gene match: 15. In nucleotides, the CDR3 is TGCGCCAGCCGCTCAGAGACAGGGAGAAGACACGAGCAGTACTTC. It translates to CASRSETGRRHEQYF.